This is a list of T cell receptor beta chains from one sample in a study of early T cells in non-severe SARS-CoV-2 infection. Via MiXCR, TCRdb re-called the 5' RACE reads, giving one row per CDR3 protein. The table lists more than 70,000 distinct CDR3 sequences, around 15% of them singletons, with roughly 13% in the top ten. The sequenced material came from whole blood. The source of these receptors is an adult who was a healthcare worker with PCR-confirmed SARS-CoV-2 infection or an uninfected control (not recorded which). CDR3s include the opening cysteine and the closing phenylalanine or tryptophan. The D gene is left open where the match is weak. Clone size is given for some rows only: seen once, a few or many times, or a class if the clone is expanded.

J,D,size,V,DNA,CDR3
TRBJ2-3,NA,NA,TRBV12-3/TRBV12-4,TGTGCCAGCAGTTTGAGGGAATTTGGCACAGATACGCAGTATTTT,CASSLREFGTDTQYF
TRBJ2-1,NA,many,TRBV28,TGTGCCAGCAGTTTATGGGACTCCAGGGATGAGCAGTTCTTC,CASSLWDSRDEQFF
TRBJ1-1,TRBD1,NA,TRBV25-1,TGTGCCAGCATACCGACAGGGGAGGGAGAAGCTTTCTTT,CASIPTGEGEAFF
TRBJ2-7,NA,few,TRBV28,TGTGCCAGCAGTTTATACGGATACGAGCAGTACTTC,CASSLYGYEQYF
TRBJ2-1,NA,NA,TRBV9,TGTGCCAGCAGCTCTAGTTCTAGCGCTCTAGGCAATGAGCAGTTCTTC,CASSSSSSALGNEQFF
TRBJ2-3,TRBD1,few,TRBV6-2/TRBV6-3,TGTGCCAGCAGAGACAGGGGGCTGGATACGCAGTATTTT,CASRDRGLDTQYF
TRBJ2-2,NA,NA,TRBV6-5,TGTGCCAGCAAGGACGGCGGGGCTACCGCCGGGGAGCTGTTTTTT,CASKDGGATAGELFF
TRBJ2-7,NA,few,TRBV29-1,TGCAGCGTTGGTCATACCTCCTACGAGCAGTACTTC,CSVGHTSYEQYF
TRBJ2-7,NA,NA,TRBV6-5,TGTGCCAGCAGTTACTCGGACAGATTTTCCTACGAGCAGTACTTC,CASSYSDRFSYEQYF
TRBJ2-1,NA,many,TRBV6-1,TGTGCCAGCAGTGAAGCAGGGCAGGATTACAATGAGCAGTTCTTC,CASSEAGQDYNEQFF
TRBJ2-1,TRBD2,NA,TRBV9,TGTGCCAGCAGCGTAGCTAGCGGGGTTCGTGATGAGCAGTTCTTC,CASSVASGVRDEQFF
TRBJ1-1,NA,few,TRBV29-1,TGCAGCGTTGTTGGGGGTACAGTTGAAGCTTTCTTT,CSVVGGTVEAFF
TRBJ1-1,NA,NA,TRBV6-2/TRBV6-3,TGTGCCAGCAGTTACGAGGACGCCCGAAGCACTGAAGCTTTCTTT,CASSYEDARSTEAFF
TRBJ1-2,NA,NA,TRBV20-1,TGCAGCCCTATTCGGGAGGGGGTTACTTATGGCTACACCTTC,CSPIREGVTYGYTF
TRBJ1-2,TRBD1,few,TRBV11-3,TGTGCCAGCAGCTCCGGGACAGAATATGGCTACACCTTC,CASSSGTEYGYTF
TRBJ1-4,NA,many,TRBV11-2,TGTGCCAGCAGCTTGGCTGCCCGGACAAAAAAACTGTTTTTT,CASSLAARTKKLFF
TRBJ1-4,NA,NA,TRBV7-9,TGTGCCAGCAGCTTATCGGGGATGGAAAAACTGTTTTTT,CASSLSGMEKLFF
TRBJ1-1,NA,NA,TRBV30,TGTGCCTGGAGAGAGAACACTGAAGCTTTCTTT,CAWRENTEAFF
TRBJ1-2,NA,few,TRBV30,TGTGCCTGGGCGGTCCTCCCCTTGGACTATGGCTACACCTTC,CAWAVLPLDYGYTF
TRBJ1-1,TRBD1,few,TRBV28,TGTGCCAGCAGTCTAGACAGGGGGTCGACTGAAGCTTTCTTT,CASSLDRGSTEAFF
TRBJ1-1,NA,few,TRBV7-2,TGTGCCAGCAGCTTAGCCCGCAAGGGTGAAGCTTTCTTT,CASSLARKGEAFF
TRBJ1-2,NA,many,TRBV28,TGTGCCGTCAATGGGGGAAACTATGGCTACACCTTC,CAVNGGNYGYTF